The 11 T cell receptor beta chains in this list originate from one sample, sequenced in a study of shared clonotypes between healthy human individuals. The data were produced by immunoSEQ multiplex PCR, yet TCRdb's version contains in-frame clones alone and is incomplete. This sample has a few million clones; approximately 93% occur once, and the top ten carry 0.39%. Sequenced sample: naive CD4+ T cells from PBMCs. Documented subset: CD45RA+ positively selected. The source is a young man in good health. Some clones in this sample may be carry-over from other donors' samples.

The genes are TRBV15 and TRBJ2-1; D is unclear. V was shortened by 1 base and J by 8 bases, with 15 bases between the two germline ends. The CDR3 is 15 amino acids. Per germline, CDR1 LNHNV and CDR2 YYDKDF (reference sequence). CDR3 in DNA: TGTGCCACCAGCAGAGTGGATCGACCGAACGATGAGCAGTTCTTC. The encoded protein is CATSRVDRPNDEQFF.

This chain uses TRBV7-2 with TRBJ2-3, with D perhaps matching TRBD1 (7 bases). This CDR3 is built from 14 residues. Germline loops: CDR1 SGHTA, CDR2 FQGNSA. V lost 5 bases to trimming and J lost 6 bases, with 15 bases between them. The CDR3 sequence: CASSLRDSGDTQYF. Here the CDR3 DNA reads TGTGCCAGCAGCCTACGGGACAGCGGGGATACGCAGTATTTT.

The chain couples TRBV28 to TRBJ1-1, with D unresolved. The length of the CDR3 is 15 residues. Germline CDR1 reads MDHEN; CDR2 reads SYDVKM. The V gene lost 6 bases and the J gene lost 2 bases, with 16 bases spanning the gap. The CDR3 loop is CASSPIGRGNTEAFF. The CDR3 region has the DNA TGTGCCAGCAGCCCCATCGGGCGGGGAAACACTGAAGCTTTCTTT.

The chain couples TRBV5-1 to TRBJ2-7; perhaps TRBD2 as D (7 bases). Germline values: CDR1 SGHRS, CDR2 YFSETQ. The CDR3 is 15 amino acids. V lost 0 bases, J lost 7 bases, and 17 bases lay in between. As DNA, the CDR3 is TGCGCCAGCAGCTTGGCGGGGGGCGTTAATTGGGAGCAGTACTTC. It yields the protein CASSLAGGVNWEQYF.

The J gene is TRBJ2-5, the V gene TRBV7-9; 8 positions agree with TRBD2. The V segment lost 5 bases and the J segment 2 bases; nucleotides outside the gene matches: 10. The CDR3 sequence is 16 residues long. CDR1 and CDR2 (germline): SEHNR, FQNEAQ (reference sequence). The CDR3 is CASSDGTRGFQETQYF. For the CDR3, the DNA is TGTGCCAGCAGCGACGGGACTAGGGGGTTTCAAGAGACCCAGTACTTC.

This clone was detected only once. The CDR3 nucleotides read TGTGCCTGGAAGGTAGGACACGGGGCCTACGAGCAGTACTTC. This encodes CAWKVGHGAYEQYF. The V and J genes are TRBV30 and TRBJ2-7; D possibly uses TRBD1 or TRBD2 (5 bases each). Per the germline V gene, CDR1 is GTSNPN and CDR2 is SVGIG (reference sequence). V lost 4 bases, J lost 2 bases, and 15 bases lay in between. The CDR3 is 14 residues long.

J is TRBJ2-7 and V is TRBV5-4, with D tentatively TRBD2 (5 bases). Trimming left V 1 base short and J 0 bases short, with 17 bases between. The CDR3 covers 17 residues. In germline, CDR1 is SGHNT, CDR2 YYREEE (reference sequence). The chain's CDR3 is CASSLWGDGGISYEQYF. CDR3 bases: TGTGCCAGCAGCTTGTGGGGAGACGGCGGAATCTCCTACGAGCAGTACTTC. The complete variable domain, with remaining parts taken from reference TRBV5-4 and TRBJ2-7, reads ETGVTQSPTHLIKTRGQQVTLRCSSQSGHNTVSWYQQALGQGPQFIFQYYREEENGRGNFPPRFSGLQFPNYSSELNVNALELDDSALYLCASSLWGDGGISYEQYFGPGTRLTVT.

This chain joins TRBV19 and TRBJ2-1; TRBD2 might be the D (6 bases). CDR1 is LNHDA, CDR2 SQIVND, per germline (reference sequence). The CDR3 sequence is 12 residues long. The V end was cut by 2 bases, the J end by 7 bases, with 6 bases between. The CDR3 sequence: CASSIRENEQFF. DNA for the CDR3: TGTGCCAGTAGTATACGGGAGAATGAGCAGTTCTTC.

The chain uses TRBV4-1 and TRBJ1-3; the match to TRBD1 covers 10 bases. CDR3 length: 15 residues. The V gene end was trimmed by 5 bases and the J gene end by 6 bases; junction bases not matched to a gene: 7. CDR1 and CDR2 from the germline V gene are MGHRA and YSYEKL. The CDR3 DNA is TGCGCCAGCAGCGTAATCGGGACAGGGGAAAACACCATATATTTT. Translation gives CASSVIGTGENTIYF.

The chain uses TRBV28 and TRBJ2-7, with D maybe TRBD1 (6 bases). The V gene lost 6 bases and the J gene lost 6 bases, with 12 bases spanning the gap. Looked up from germline, CDR1 is MDHEN and CDR2 is SYDVKM. The CDR3 totals 12 residues. Here the CDR3 reads CASRQGQSEQYF. CDR3 nucleotide sequence: TGTGCCAGCAGACAGGGTCAGAGCGAGCAGTACTTC. Combining the CDR3 with reference TRBV28 and TRBJ2-7 gives the whole variable domain DVKVTQSSRYLVKRTGEKVFLECVQDMDHENMFWYRQDPGLGLRLIYFSYDVKMKEKGDIPEGYSVSREKKERFSLILESASTNQTSMYLCASRQGQSEQYFGPGTRLTVT.

The CDR3: CASSLGWGSYNEQFF. CDR3 DNA: TGTGCCAGCAGCTTAGGTTGGGGCTCCTACAATGAGCAGTTCTTC. V is TRBV7-2 and J is TRBJ2-1; unclear D gene. Trimming pared 1 base from V and 0 bases from J, leaving 7 bases between. The CDR3 is 15 amino acids. The V gene's germline CDR1 is SGHTA and CDR2 FQGNSA. The entire variable domain, with the rest obtained from reference TRBV7-2 and TRBJ2-1, is as follows: GAGVSQSPSNKVTEKGKDVELRCDPISGHTALYWYRQSLGQGLEFLIYFQGNSAPDKSGLPSDRFSAERTGGSVSTLTIQRTQQEDSAVYLCASSLGWGSYNEQFFGPGTRLTVL.